This is a list of T cell receptor beta chains from one sample in a study of CD8+ T cells in alopecia areata. TCRdb's table, derived via immunoSEQ multiplex PCR, lists solely in-frame clones and lacks some. The sample has some 210,000 clones, 50% to 60% seen once; the top ten hold 0.45%. The sample here was CD4+ T cells sorted from blood, taken at week 0. These receptor sequences come from a human donor with alopecia areata. Each CDR3 is given with its conserved first and last residue. The D gene is left open where the match is weak. Rows give clone size only sometimes, using once, few, many, or a class for an expanded clone.

clone_size j_call d_call v_call cdr3_aa cdr3_nt
few TRBJ2-5 NA TRBV6-6 CASSYTGKGAQYF TGTGCCAGCAGTTATACAGGAAAAGGGGCCCAGTACTTC
NA TRBJ2-1 NA TRBV7-3 CASSLGGRIRNNEQFF TGTGCCAGCAGCTTAGGGGGCAGGATTCGAAACAATGAGCAGTTCTTC
few TRBJ2-5 NA TRBV7-9 CASSPLGETQYF TGTGCCAGCAGCCCTCTGGGGGAGACCCAGTACTTC
NA TRBJ2-5 TRBD1 TRBV5-1 CASSSGQYKETQYF TGCGCCAGCAGCTCGGGACAGTACAAAGAGACCCAGTACTTC
NA TRBJ1-2 NA TRBV7-2 CASSLGTAGYTF TGTGCCAGCAGCCTTGGGACGGCTGGCTACACCTTC
few TRBJ1-1 NA TRBV7-2 CASSFERTRAEAFF TGTGCCAGCAGCTTCGAACGGACCCGGGCTGAAGCTTTCTTT
NA TRBJ2-3 TRBD1 TRBV5-4 CASSYDRGITDTQYF TGTGCCAGCAGTTACGACAGGGGCATCACAGATACGCAGTATTTT
NA TRBJ1-6 NA TRBV29-1 CSVGWGNDSPLHF TGCAGCGTAGGGTGGGGCAACGATTCACCCCTCCACTTT
NA TRBJ2-7 NA TRBV4-1 CASSPNNFRGNRFSYEQYF TGCGCCAGCAGCCCTAACAACTTTCGGGGGAACAGGTTTTCCTACGAGCAGTACTTC
NA TRBJ1-5 NA TRBV6-6 CASSYGHREGQPQHF TGTGCCAGCAGTTACGGGCACAGGGAAGGTCAGCCCCAGCATTTT
few TRBJ2-6 NA TRBV29-1 CSVGAPPGANVLTF TGCAGCGTTGGGGCACCCCCTGGGGCCAACGTCCTGACTTTC
few TRBJ2-7 NA TRBV6-1 CASSGGALVEQYF TGTGCCAGCAGTGGTGGGGCTCTCGTCGAGCAGTACTTC
NA TRBJ1-3 NA TRBV5-1 CASSYTPGNPGNTIYF TGCGCCAGCAGCTATACCCCCGGCAACCCTGGAAACACCATATATTTT
NA TRBJ1-4 NA TRBV9 CASSVEPGPGEKLFF TGTGCCAGCAGCGTAGAACCAGGGCCTGGTGAAAAACTGTTTTTT
few TRBJ1-4 NA TRBV30 CAWSVSRTATNEKLFF TGTGCCTGGAGTGTATCTCGGACAGCAACTAATGAAAAACTGTTTTTT
once TRBJ1-1 NA TRBV6-5 CASSYVHTNTEAFF TGTGCCAGCAGTTACGTTCATACGAACACTGAAGCTTTCTTT
NA TRBJ2-7 TRBD1 TRBV4-1 CASSRADRVEYEQYF TGCGCCAGCAGCCGAGCCGACAGGGTAGAGTACGAGCAGTACTTC
NA TRBJ2-7 NA TRBV7-2 CASSLGASIRITYEQYF TGTGCCAGCAGCTTAGGAGCCAGCATAAGAATTACCTACGAGCAGTACTTC
NA TRBJ2-7 TRBD1 TRBV7-6 CASSFEGALYEQYF TGTGCCAGCAGCTTCGAGGGGGCCCTCTACGAGCAGTACTTC
few TRBJ1-1 NA TRBV6-5 CASRAGVGTEAFF TGTGCCAGCAGGGCAGGGGTGGGGACTGAAGCTTTCTTT
few TRBJ2-7 TRBD2 TRBV29-1 CSVLDERDFYEQYF TGCAGCGTCCTAGATGAGCGGGACTTCTACGAGCAGTACTTC
NA TRBJ1-1 NA TRBV4-1 CASSQVQGILGTEAFF TGCGCCAGCAGCCAGGTACAGGGTATCCTGGGGACTGAAGCTTTCTTT
NA TRBJ2-6 TRBD1 TRBV5-6 CASSPWTGTNVLTF TGTGCCAGCAGCCCGTGGACAGGAACCAACGTCCTGACTTTC
NA TRBJ1-5 TRBD1 TRBV5-1 CASSPGQGNQPQHF TGCGCCAGCAGCCCGGGACAGGGCAATCAGCCCCAGCATTTT
many TRBJ2-5 NA TRBV30 CAWSGGISETQYF TGTGCCTGGAGTGGGGGGATTAGTGAGACCCAGTACTTC
NA TRBJ2-3 NA TRBV7-9 CASRPGPKIADVGGHTQYF TGTGCCAGCAGACCTGGGCCGAAGATAGCCGACGTGGGGGGACATACGCAGTATTTT
few TRBJ2-1 NA TRBV11-2 CASTLSQLRGPYNEQFF TGTGCCAGCACCCTTTCCCAATTACGGGGGCCATACAATGAGCAGTTCTTC
NA TRBJ2-5 NA TRBV5-1 CASSFLGSAQETQYF TGCGCCAGCAGCTTCCTCGGGTCGGCCCAAGAGACCCAGTACTTC
NA TRBJ1-5 NA TRBV30 CAWSLNGGPQHF TGTGCCTGGAGTTTGAATGGAGGGCCCCAGCATTTT
NA TRBJ2-3 NA TRBV10-3 CAISDWGAGATDTQYF TGTGCCATCAGTGACTGGGGAGCGGGTGCCACAGATACGCAGTATTTT
few TRBJ2-6 NA TRBV29-1 CSVELFGSGANVLTF TGCAGCGTTGAACTCTTCGGCTCTGGGGCCAACGTCCTGACTTTC
few TRBJ2-6 NA TRBV4-1 CASSQEGAGTNVLTF TGCGCCAGCAGCCAAGAGGGGGCAGGGACCAACGTCCTGACTTTC
NA TRBJ2-5 TRBD1 TRBV19 CASSIRTGGVQETQYF TGTGCCAGTAGTATTCGGACAGGGGGCGTCCAAGAGACCCAGTACTTC
few TRBJ2-2 NA TRBV29-1 CSAHRDGNTGELFF TGCAGCGCTCACCGGGACGGCAACACCGGGGAGCTGTTTTTT
NA TRBJ2-1 NA TRBV29-1 CSVTQTFDSIPFF TGCAGCGTTACACAGACTTTTGATTCCATTCCGTTCTTC
NA TRBJ1-5 NA TRBV29-1 CSVVGWGPSNQPQHF TGCAGCGTTGTGGGTTGGGGTCCCAGCAATCAGCCCCAGCATTTT
few TRBJ2-1 NA TRBV7-3 CASSWSGRSSYNEQFF TGTGCCAGCAGCTGGTCGGGCAGGAGCTCCTACAATGAGCAGTTCTTC